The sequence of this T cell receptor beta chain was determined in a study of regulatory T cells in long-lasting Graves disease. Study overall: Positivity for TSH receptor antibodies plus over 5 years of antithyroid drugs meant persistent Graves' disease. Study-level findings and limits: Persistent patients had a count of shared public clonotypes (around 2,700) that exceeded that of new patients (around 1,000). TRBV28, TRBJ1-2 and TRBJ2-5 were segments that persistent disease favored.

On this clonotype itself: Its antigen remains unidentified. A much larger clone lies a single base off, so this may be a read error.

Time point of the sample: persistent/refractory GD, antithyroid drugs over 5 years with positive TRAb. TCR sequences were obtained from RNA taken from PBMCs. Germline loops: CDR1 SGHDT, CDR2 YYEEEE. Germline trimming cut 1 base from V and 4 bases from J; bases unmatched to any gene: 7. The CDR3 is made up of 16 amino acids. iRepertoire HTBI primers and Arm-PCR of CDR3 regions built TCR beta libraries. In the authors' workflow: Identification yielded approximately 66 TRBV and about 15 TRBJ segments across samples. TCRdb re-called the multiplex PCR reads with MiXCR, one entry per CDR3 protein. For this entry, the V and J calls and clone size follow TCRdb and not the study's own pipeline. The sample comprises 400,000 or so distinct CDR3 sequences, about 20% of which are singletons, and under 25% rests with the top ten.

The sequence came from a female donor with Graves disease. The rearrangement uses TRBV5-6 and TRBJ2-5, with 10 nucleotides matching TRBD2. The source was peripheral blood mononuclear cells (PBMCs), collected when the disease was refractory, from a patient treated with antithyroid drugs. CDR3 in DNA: TGTGCCAGCAGCTTGTGGGCACTAGCGGGACGAGAGACCCAGTACTTC. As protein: CASSLWALAGRETQYF.